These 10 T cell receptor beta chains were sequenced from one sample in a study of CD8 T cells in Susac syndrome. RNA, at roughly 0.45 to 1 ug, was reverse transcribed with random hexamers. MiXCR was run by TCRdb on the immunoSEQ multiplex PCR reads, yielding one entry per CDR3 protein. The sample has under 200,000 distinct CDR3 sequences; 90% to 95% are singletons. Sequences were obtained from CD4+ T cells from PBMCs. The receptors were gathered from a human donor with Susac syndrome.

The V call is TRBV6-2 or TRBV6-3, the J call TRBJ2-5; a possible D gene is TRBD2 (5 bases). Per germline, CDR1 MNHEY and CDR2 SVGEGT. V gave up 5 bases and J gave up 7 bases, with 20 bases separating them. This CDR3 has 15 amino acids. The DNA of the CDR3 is TGTGCCAGCAGTGGTCGCGGCCTAGCCGGGTGGACCCAGTACTTC. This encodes CASSGRGLAGWTQYF.

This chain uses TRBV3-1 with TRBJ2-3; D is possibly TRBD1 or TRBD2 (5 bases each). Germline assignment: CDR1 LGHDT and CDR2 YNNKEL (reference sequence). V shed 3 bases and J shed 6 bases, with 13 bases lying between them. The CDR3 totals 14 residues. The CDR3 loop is CASSHGAFTDTQYF. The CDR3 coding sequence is TGTGCCAGCAGCCACGGGGCTTTCACGGATACGCAGTATTTT.

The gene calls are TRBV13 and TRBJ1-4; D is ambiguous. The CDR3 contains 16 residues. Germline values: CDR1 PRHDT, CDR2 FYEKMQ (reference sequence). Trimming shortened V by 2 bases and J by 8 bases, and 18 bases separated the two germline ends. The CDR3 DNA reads TGTGCCAGCAGCTTAATGGCGGGGTCTCTTAAGGAAAAACTGTTTTTT. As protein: CASSLMAGSLKEKLFF.

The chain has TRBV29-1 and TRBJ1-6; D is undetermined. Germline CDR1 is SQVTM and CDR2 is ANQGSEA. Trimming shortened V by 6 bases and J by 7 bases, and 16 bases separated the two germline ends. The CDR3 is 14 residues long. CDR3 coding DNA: TGCAGCGTACCGGTCCCCGAAGAAAATTCACCCCTCCACTTT. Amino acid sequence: CSVPVPEENSPLHF.

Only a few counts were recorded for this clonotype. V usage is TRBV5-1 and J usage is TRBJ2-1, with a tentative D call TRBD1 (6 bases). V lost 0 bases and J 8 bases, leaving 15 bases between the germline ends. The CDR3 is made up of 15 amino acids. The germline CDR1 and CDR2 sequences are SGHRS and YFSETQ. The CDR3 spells CASSLVPGVGDEQFF. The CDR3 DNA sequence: TGCGCCAGCAGCTTGGTTCCAGGGGTAGGGGATGAGCAGTTCTTC.

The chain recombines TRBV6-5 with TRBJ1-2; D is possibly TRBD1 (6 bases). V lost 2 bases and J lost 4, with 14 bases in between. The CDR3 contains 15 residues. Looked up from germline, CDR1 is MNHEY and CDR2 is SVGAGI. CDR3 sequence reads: CASSYTQGVGYGYTF. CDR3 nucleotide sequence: TGTGCCAGCAGTTACACACAGGGAGTCGGCTATGGCTACACCTTC.

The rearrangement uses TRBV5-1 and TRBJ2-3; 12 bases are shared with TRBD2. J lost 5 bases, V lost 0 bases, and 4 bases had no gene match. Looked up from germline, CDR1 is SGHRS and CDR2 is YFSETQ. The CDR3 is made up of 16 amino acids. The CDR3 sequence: CASSLASSGGVDTQYF. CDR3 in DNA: TGCGCCAGCAGCTTGGCTTCTAGCGGGGGGGTAGATACGCAGTATTTT.

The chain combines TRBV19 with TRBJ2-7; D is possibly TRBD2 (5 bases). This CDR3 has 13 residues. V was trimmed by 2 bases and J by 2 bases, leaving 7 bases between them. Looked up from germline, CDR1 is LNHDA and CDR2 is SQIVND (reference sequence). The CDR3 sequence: CASSIIGTYEQYF. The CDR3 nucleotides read TGTGCCAGTAGTATAATCGGGACCTACGAGCAGTACTTC.

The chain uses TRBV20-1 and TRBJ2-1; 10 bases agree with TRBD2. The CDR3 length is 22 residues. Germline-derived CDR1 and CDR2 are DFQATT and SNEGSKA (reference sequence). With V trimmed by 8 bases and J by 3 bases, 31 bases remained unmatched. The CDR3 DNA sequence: TGCAGTTTCCCCGGAGAAATAGCGGGAGGCCGAGAGTGGGCAAATTACTACAATGAGCAGTTCTTC. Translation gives CSFPGEIAGGREWANYYNEQFF.

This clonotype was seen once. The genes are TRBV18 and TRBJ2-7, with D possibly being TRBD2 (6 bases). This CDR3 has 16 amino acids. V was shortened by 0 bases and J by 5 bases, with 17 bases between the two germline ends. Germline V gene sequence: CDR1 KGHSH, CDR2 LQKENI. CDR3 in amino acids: CASSPPTTRKRDEQYF. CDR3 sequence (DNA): TGTGCCAGCTCACCACCGACGACTAGGAAAAGGGACGAGCAGTACTTC.